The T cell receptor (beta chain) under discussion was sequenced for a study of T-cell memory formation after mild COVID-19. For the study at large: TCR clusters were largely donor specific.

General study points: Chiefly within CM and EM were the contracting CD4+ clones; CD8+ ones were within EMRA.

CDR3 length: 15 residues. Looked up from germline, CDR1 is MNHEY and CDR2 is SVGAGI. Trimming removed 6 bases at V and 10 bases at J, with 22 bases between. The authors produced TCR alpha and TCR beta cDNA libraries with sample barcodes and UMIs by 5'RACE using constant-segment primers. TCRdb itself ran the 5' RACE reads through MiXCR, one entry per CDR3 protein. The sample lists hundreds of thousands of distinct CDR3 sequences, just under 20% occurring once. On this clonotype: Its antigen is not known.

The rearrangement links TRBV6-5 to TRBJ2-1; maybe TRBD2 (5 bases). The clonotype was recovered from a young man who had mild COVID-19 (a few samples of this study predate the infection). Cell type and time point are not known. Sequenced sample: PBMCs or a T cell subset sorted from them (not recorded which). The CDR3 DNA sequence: TGTGCCAGCAGCCGCCGTGGCGGGTCTACTGGGGAGCAGTTCTTC. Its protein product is CASSRRGGSTGEQFF.